The 13 T cell receptor beta chains reported below all come from one sample, sequenced in a study of T cell responses to AZD1222 COVID-19 vaccine (dated by TCRdb to the early 2020s). The intended sense of this specimen's time point label: baseline before first vaccination. Library preparation employed the immunoSEQ multiplex PCR assay. Entries here come from immuneACCESS through TCRdb and include only in-frame sequences with V and J called. Some clones fail to appear in such tables; in the studies checked, an unresolved V gene covers under half of the shortfall, and the cause of the remainder is unknown. For this sample there are more than 85,000 clones; 81% appear just once. The ten largest clones add up to 4% to 5% of the sample. Material: peripheral blood, obtained on day 0 of AZD1222 vaccination. The receptor set was obtained from an adult in good health.

The chain uses TRBV10-1 and TRBJ2-3; no reliable D call. The CDR3 runs to 21 residues. The V gene's germline CDR1 is WNHNN and CDR2 SYGVQD (reference sequence). The V gene lost 1 base and the J gene lost 0 bases, with 26 bases spanning the gap. The CDR3 here is CASSELGIMDLATPSTDTQYF. In DNA form, the CDR3 reads TGCGCCAGCAGTGAGTTAGGGATAATGGATCTGGCTACCCCTAGCACAGATACGCAGTATTTT.

The V call is TRBV7-2, the J call TRBJ2-5; 11 bases fit TRBD2. The CDR3 is 16 amino acids. CDR1 is SGHTA and CDR2 is FQGNSA in the germline V gene. The V segment lost 0 bases and the J segment 5 bases; nucleotides outside the gene matches: 5. CDR3 residues: CASSLALAGGRETQYF. The CDR3 DNA reads as TGTGCCAGCAGCTTAGCTTTAGCGGGGGGGCGGGAGACCCAGTACTTC.

The sample holds one count of this clone. The rearrangement joins TRBV9 to TRBJ2-3; a possible D gene is TRBD1 (6 bases). This CDR3 comprises 17 residues. V dropped 4 bases and J dropped 0 bases, with 18 bases sitting between them. Germline-derived CDR1 and CDR2 are SGDLS and YYNGEE. For the CDR3, the DNA is TGTGCCAGCAGCACCCGGACAGCTTATAAGAGCACAGATACGCAGTATTTT. Translation: CASSTRTAYKSTDTQYF. Combining the CDR3 with reference TRBV9 and TRBJ2-3 gives the whole variable domain DSGVTQTPKHLITATGQRVTLRCSPRSGDLSVYWYQQSLDQGLQFLIQYYNGEERAKGNILERFSAQQFPDLHSELNLSSLELGDSALYFCASSTRTAYKSTDTQYFGPGTRLTVL.

V gene TRBV28 combines with J gene TRBJ1-4; maybe TRBD1 (6 bases). CDR1 and CDR2 from the germline V gene are MDHEN and SYDVKM. V gave up 1 base and J gave up 3 bases, with 9 bases separating them. CDR3 size: 15 residues. The CDR3, as DNA: TGTGCCAGCAGTTTATCAGGGGTTGCTAATGAAAAACTGTTTTTT. Encoded protein: CASSLSGVANEKLFF.

This sequence joins TRBV24-1 and TRBJ2-7; D ambiguous. From germline, CDR1 is KGHDR and CDR2 SFDVKD. V lost 4 bases and J lost 7, with 7 bases in between. The CDR3 is 11 amino acids. CDR3 amino acids: CATSELGEQYF. DNA for the CDR3: TGTGCCACCAGTGAATTAGGAGAGCAGTACTTC.

J is TRBJ1-2 and V is TRBV21-1; the table calls TRBD1, which could not be checked here. TRBV21-1 is an annotated pseudogene. The CDR3 length is 12 residues. This CDR3 reads CASSKTRGLRTF. CDR3 coding DNA: TGTGCCAGCAGCAAAACCAGGGGTCTACGGACCTTC.

The genes are TRBV7-2 and TRBJ2-3, with 10 bases fitting TRBD2. This CDR3 has 15 amino acids. V lost 2 bases, J lost 2 bases, and 1 base stayed unmatched. Germline V gene sequence: CDR1 SGHTA, CDR2 FQGNSA. CDR3 coding DNA: TGTGCCAGCAGCTTAAGCGGGAGGGCCACAGATACGCAGTATTTT. As protein: CASSLSGRATDTQYF.

This chain connects TRBV19 to TRBJ1-5; a possible D gene is TRBD1 (6 bases). The CDR3 contains 17 residues. Germline-derived CDR1 and CDR2 are LNHDA and SQIVND (reference sequence). The germline V and J ends were trimmed by 4 bases and 0 bases, with 16 bases remaining between them. The CDR3 reads CASSNRQQGYSNQPQHF. CDR3 coding DNA: TGTGCCAGTAGTAACCGCCAACAGGGCTATAGCAATCAGCCCCAGCATTTT.

CDR3 nucleotide sequence: TGTGCCAGCAGCCTTACTGGAACCGGGACGGAAAGATTCTATGGCTACACCTTC. Protein: CASSLTGTGTERFYGYTF. J is TRBJ1-2 and V is TRBV7-9; maybe TRBD1 (5 bases). V lost 5 bases and J 4 bases, leaving 26 bases between the germline ends. This CDR3 has 18 residues. From germline, CDR1 is SEHNR and CDR2 FQNEAQ (reference sequence).

This chain connects TRBV3-1 (or the pseudogene TRBV3-2) to TRBJ1-2; 7 bases match TRBD1. CDR1 LGHDT and CDR2 YNNKEL come from the germline V gene (reference sequence). V dropped 2 bases and J dropped 11; count of bases not matched to a gene: 8. There are 13 residues in the CDR3. CDR3 sequence reads: CASSQTDRPRYTF. The CDR3 DNA reads TGTGCCAGCAGCCAAACGGACAGGCCGCGGTACACCTTC.

This clone was counted only a few times. This chain connects TRBV10-3 to TRBJ2-1; D might be TRBD2 (6 bases). With 7 bases removed from V and 1 base from J, the gap between germline ends came to 11 bases. The CDR3 covers 14 residues. Germline CDR1 is ENHRY and CDR2 is SYGVKD. The CDR3 sequence: CAIMRGGSYNEQFF. For the CDR3, the DNA is TGTGCCATCATGCGGGGAGGATCCTACAATGAGCAGTTCTTC.

The J gene is TRBJ2-2, the V gene TRBV7-2; D is ambiguous. V was pared by 3 bases and J by 5 bases, with 16 bases between. This CDR3 is built from 16 residues. Germline V gene sequence: CDR1 SGHTA, CDR2 FQGNSA. CDR3 DNA: TGTGCCAGCAGCTTCCGAGGTGCTTCGTCGACCGGGGAGCTGTTTTTT. As protein: CASSFRGASSTGELFF.

The gene calls are TRBV11-2 and TRBJ2-3, with 7 bases fitting TRBD2. This CDR3 is built from 12 residues. Trimming removed 8 bases from V and 7 bases from J; junction bases left unmatched: 6. Germline V gene data show CDR1 as SGHAT and CDR2 as FQNNGV. This CDR3 reads CASGAGGNTQYF. CDR3 DNA: TGTGCCAGCGGGGCCGGGGGGAATACGCAGTATTTT.